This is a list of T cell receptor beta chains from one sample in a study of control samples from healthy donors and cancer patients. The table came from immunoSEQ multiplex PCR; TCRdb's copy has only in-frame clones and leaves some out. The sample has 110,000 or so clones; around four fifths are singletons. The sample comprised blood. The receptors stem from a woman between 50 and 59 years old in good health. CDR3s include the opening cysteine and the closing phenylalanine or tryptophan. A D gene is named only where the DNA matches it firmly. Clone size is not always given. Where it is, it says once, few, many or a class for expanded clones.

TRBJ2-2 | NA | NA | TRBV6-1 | TGTGCCAGCAGTCCTCGGACTTTTCCCGGCGGGGAGCTGTTTTTT | CASSPRTFPGGELFF
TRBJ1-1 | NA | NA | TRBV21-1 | TGTGCCAGCAGCACCCGAACAGGGGGTACTGAAGCTTTCTTT | CASSTRTGGTEAFF
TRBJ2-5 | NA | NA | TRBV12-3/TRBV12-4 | TGTGCCAGCAGAGGACAGTCCCAAGAGACCCAGTACTTC | CASRGQSQETQYF
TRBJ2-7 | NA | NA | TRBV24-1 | TGTGCCACCAGTGTTCCTTCGGGGGTGTTGCCTGACGAGCAGTACTTC | CATSVPSGVLPDEQYF
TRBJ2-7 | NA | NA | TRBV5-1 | TGCGCCAGCAGCTTGAGTCCTGGGTACGAGCAGTACTTC | CASSLSPGYEQYF
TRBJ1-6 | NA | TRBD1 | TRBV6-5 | TGTGCCAGCCGGGGACAGAATTCACCCCTCCACTTT | CASRGQNSPLHF
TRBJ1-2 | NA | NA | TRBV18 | TGTGCCAGCTTTGAACCAGGGACCCCTTATGGCTACACCTTC | CASFEPGTPYGYTF
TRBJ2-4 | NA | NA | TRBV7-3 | TGTGCCAGCAGCCCTCCACCTTACAGTTGCCCCAAAAACATTCAGTACTTC | CASSPPPYSCPKNIQYF
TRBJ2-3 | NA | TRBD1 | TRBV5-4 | TGTGCCAGCAGCTCGACAGGGAACGAGCATACGCAGTATTTT | CASSSTGNEHTQYF
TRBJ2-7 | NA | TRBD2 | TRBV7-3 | TGTGCCAGCAGCGCACTAGCGGGAGCTGGCGAGCAGTACTTC | CASSALAGAGEQYF
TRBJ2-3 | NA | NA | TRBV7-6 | TGTGCCAGCAGCTTAGACCTCACAGATACGCAGTATTTT | CASSLDLTDTQYF
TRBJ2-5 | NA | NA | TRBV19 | TGTGCCAGTAGTAGCCCGGACAGATCCGACGAGACCCAGTACTTC | CASSSPDRSDETQYF
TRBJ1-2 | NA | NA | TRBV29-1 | TGCAGCGTTGAAGATAGGGGGAATGGCTACACCTTC | CSVEDRGNGYTF
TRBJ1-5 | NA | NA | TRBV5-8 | TGTGCCAGCAGCATCTCGCGCAGGTACAATCAGCCCCAGCATTTT | CASSISRRYNQPQHF
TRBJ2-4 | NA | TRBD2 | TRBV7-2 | TGTGCCAGCAGCCCGATGACGGGGGGCAAAAACATTCAGTACTTC | CASSPMTGGKNIQYF
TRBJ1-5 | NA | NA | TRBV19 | TGTGCCAGTACTCCCCCCCAGGGGAGGCAGCCCCAGCATTTT | CASTPPQGRQPQHF
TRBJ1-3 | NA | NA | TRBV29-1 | TGCAGCGTTGAGGACAGATTCTCTGGAAACACCATATATTTT | CSVEDRFSGNTIYF
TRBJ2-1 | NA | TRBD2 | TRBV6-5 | TGTGCCAGCAGAAACATAGCGGGAGGAATTTATGAGCAGTTCTTC | CASRNIAGGIYEQFF
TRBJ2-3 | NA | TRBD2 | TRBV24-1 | TGTGCCACCAGTGATCCGGCCGGGCGGGGGGTTAAAGATACGCAGTATTTT | CATSDPAGRGVKDTQYF
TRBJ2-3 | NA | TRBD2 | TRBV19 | TGTGCCAGTAGTGAGGGACTAGCGGGAGGGTCAGATACGCAGTATTTT | CASSEGLAGGSDTQYF
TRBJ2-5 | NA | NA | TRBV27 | TGTGCCAGCAGTTCCGGAGGCAGACAGACCCAGTACTTC | CASSSGGRQTQYF
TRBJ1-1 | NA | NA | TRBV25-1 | TGTGCCAGCAGTGAACCTGGCCTGTATGAAGCTTTCTTT | CASSEPGLYEAFF
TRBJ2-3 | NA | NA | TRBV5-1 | TGCGCCAGCAGCCCCCGGAGGACTAGCACAGATACGCAGTATTTT | CASSPRRTSTDTQYF
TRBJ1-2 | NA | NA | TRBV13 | TGTGCCAGCAGCTTGCGGGGGGACTATGGCTACACCTTC | CASSLRGDYGYTF
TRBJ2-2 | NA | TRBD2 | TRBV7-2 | TGTGCCAGCAGCCAGGGGTTGGCGGGAGGGAGAACCGGGGAGCTGTTTTTT | CASSQGLAGGRTGELFF
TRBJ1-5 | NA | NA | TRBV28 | TGTGCCAGCAGTTTTCGGGGGGCACGGCAGCCCCAGCATTTT | CASSFRGARQPQHF
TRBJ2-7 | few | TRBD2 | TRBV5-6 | TGTGCCAGCAGCTCGACGACAGGCCCTAGCGGGGTGCAGTACTTC | CASSSTTGPSGVQYF
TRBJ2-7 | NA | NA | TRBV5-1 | TGCGCCAGCAGCTTGGCGGTCGGGGGAGGCCCCTACGAGCAGTACTTC | CASSLAVGGGPYEQYF
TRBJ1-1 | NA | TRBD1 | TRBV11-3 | TGTGCCAGCAGCCGACGACAGGGCGGAAGAAGGAACACTGAAGCTTTCTTT | CASSRRQGGRRNTEAFF
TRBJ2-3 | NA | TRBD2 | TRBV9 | TGTGCCAGCAGCGTAAATCTGCCCAGACTAGCGGGAGGGATCTACACAGATACGCAGTATTTT | CASSVNLPRLAGGIYTDTQYF
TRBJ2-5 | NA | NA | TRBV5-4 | TGTGCCAGCAGCACCCAGACAGCACAAGAGACCCAGTACTTC | CASSTQTAQETQYF
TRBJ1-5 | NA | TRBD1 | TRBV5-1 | TGCGCCAGCAGCTTAGGACAGGCCGGCAATCAGCCCCAGCATTTT | CASSLGQAGNQPQHF
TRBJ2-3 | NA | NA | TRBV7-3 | TGTGCCAGCAGCTTATTCAGATCTAGCACAGATACGCAGTATTTT | CASSLFRSSTDTQYF
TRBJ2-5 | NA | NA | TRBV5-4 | TGTGCCAGCAGCTTTCAACAGGGCCAAGAGACCCAGTACTTC | CASSFQQGQETQYF
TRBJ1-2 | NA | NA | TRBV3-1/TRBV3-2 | TGTGCCAGCAGCCAACGAGATTATGGCTACACCTTC | CASSQRDYGYTF
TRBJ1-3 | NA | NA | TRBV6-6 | TGTGCCAGCAGTTCGGAAGGAAACACCATATATTTT | CASSSEGNTIYF
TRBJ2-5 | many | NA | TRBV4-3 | TGCGCCAGCAGCCAAGACAGAGACCAAGAGACCCAGTACTTC | CASSQDRDQETQYF
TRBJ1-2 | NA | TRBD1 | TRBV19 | TGTGCCAGTAGTACCCGACAGGGGGATGGCTACACCTTC | CASSTRQGDGYTF
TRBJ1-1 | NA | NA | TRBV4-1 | TGCGCCAGCAGACCTAGGACAGACAACATGAACACTGAAGCTTTCTTT | CASRPRTDNMNTEAFF
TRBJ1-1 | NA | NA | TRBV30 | TGTGCCTGGAGTGTACCCAGTGTGAACACTGAAGCTTTCTTT | CAWSVPSVNTEAFF
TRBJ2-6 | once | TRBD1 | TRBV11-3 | TGTGCCAGCAGCTCTCACAGGGGGCCGAGGTCTGGGGCCAACGTCCTGACTTTC | CASSSHRGPRSGANVLTF
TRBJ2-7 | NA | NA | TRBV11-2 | TGTGCCAGCAGCTTATACCTACAGGGGGGGTCCTACGAGCAGTACTTC | CASSLYLQGGSYEQYF
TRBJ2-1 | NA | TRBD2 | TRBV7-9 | TGTGCCAGCAGCTTAGAAGCGGGGTCTGGGGGCTCCTACAATGAGCAGTTCTTC | CASSLEAGSGGSYNEQFF
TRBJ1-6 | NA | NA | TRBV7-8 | TGTGCCAGCAGCTTAGAGGTCCTTTATTCACCCCTCCACTTT | CASSLEVLYSPLHF
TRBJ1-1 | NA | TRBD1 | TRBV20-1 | TGCAGTGCTAGTACAGGGGGCGCAACTGAAGCTTTCTTT | CSASTGGATEAFF
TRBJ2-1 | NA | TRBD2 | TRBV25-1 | TGTGCCAGCAGTGTAGCGGGAGTTCTACCCACCTACAATGAGCAGTTCTTC | CASSVAGVLPTYNEQFF
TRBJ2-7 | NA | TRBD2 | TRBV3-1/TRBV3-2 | TGTGCCAGCAGCCAAGGGGGCGGGAGGGCTCTCTCCTACGAGCAGTACTTC | CASSQGGGRALSYEQYF
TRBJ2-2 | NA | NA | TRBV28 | TGTGCCAGCAGTAAGTTGTGGACTCGCACCGGGGAGCTGTTTTTT | CASSKLWTRTGELFF
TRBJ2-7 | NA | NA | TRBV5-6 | TGTGCCAGCAGCCGCCGGACCACTTTTGAGTACGAGCAGTACTTC | CASSRRTTFEYEQYF
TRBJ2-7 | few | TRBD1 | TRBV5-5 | TGTGCCAGCAGCTTGGGAGACAGGGTTCTCTACGAGCAGTACTTC | CASSLGDRVLYEQYF
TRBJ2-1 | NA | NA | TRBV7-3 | TGTGCCAGCAGCTCCATCGGGGAAGGTGAGCAGTTCTTC | CASSSIGEGEQFF
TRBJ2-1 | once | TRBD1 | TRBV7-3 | TGTGCCAGCAGCTCACTCCCCGGGGACAGTCTACCTTTAAGCTCCTACAATGAGCAGTTCTTC | CASSSLPGDSLPLSSYNEQFF
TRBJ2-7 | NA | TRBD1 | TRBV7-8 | TGTGCCAGCACCCCCGGACAGGGTTACGAGCAGTACTTC | CASTPGQGYEQYF
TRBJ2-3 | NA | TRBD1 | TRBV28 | TGTGCCAGCAGTTTGTTTCTCGGGACAGAACGCACAGATACGCAGTATTTT | CASSLFLGTERTDTQYF
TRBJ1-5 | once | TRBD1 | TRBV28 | TGTGCCAGCAGTTATCTCTCAGGGGGCTACAATCAGCCCCAGCATTTT | CASSYLSGGYNQPQHF
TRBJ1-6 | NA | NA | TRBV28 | TGTGCCAGCATCCATGGGGCGGGCTCCTATAATTCACCCCTCCACTTT | CASIHGAGSYNSPLHF
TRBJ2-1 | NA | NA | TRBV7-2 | TGTGCCAGCAGCTTAGTCGCAGCCGCTTACAATGAGCAGTTCTTC | CASSLVAAAYNEQFF